This T cell receptor beta chain was sequenced for a study of T cells after yellow fever vaccination. Study-wide findings and caveats: The secondary response showed a weaker magnitude and a faster peak, day 5 versus 15.

This clonotype was detected ten times or more. Its cognate antigen is unknown. Trimming removed 3 bases at V and 7 bases at J, with 10 bases between. The CDR3 runs 13 residues. Germline CDR1 reads SEHNR; CDR2 reads FQNEAQ (reference sequence). A 5'RACE template-switching step, the method used to make TCR cDNA, added a universal primer site and UMIs. TCRdb independently ran MiXCR on the 5' RACE reads; one entry per CDR3 protein. The sample holds around 310,000 distinct CDR3 sequences, more than 8.5% seen once. The sequences come from PBMCs, collected on the day of the first yellow fever vaccination. The chain is built from TRBV7-9 and TRBJ1-5; D possibly corresponds to TRBD1 (5 bases). The TCR comes from a man aged 18 to 35 who received the YFV17D yellow fever vaccine. This CDR3 reads CASSFSGAQPQHF. In DNA, the CDR3 is TGTGCCAGCAGCTTCAGCGGGGCCCAGCCCCAGCATTTT.